This is a list of T cell receptor beta chains from one sample in a study of cytomegalovirus exposure and HLA in healthy donors. Clones were read by immunoSEQ multiplex PCR, and TCRdb kept only the in-frame ones, dropping some. The table includes 150,000 or so clones, over 60% detected once. The source material was PBMCs. All receptors come from a male donor in good health and CMV-seropositive. The CDR3 runs from the conserved cysteine through the conserved F or W. A D gene is named only where the DNA matches it firmly. Size values are once, few and many counts, or a class for expanded clones, and some rows have none.

cdr3_aa	cdr3_nt	d_call	clone_size	v_call	j_call
CASSSNREGYGYTF	TGCGCCAGCAGCTCCAACCGGGAGGGCTATGGCTACACCTTC	.	.	TRBV5-1	TRBJ1-2
CSSSPTADIAPDTQYF	TGTTCCAGCAGCCCGACAGCCGACATCGCCCCAGATACGCAGTATTTT	.	.	TRBV7-9	TRBJ2-3
CASSEWGASSYNEQFF	TGTGCCAGCAGTGAATGGGGCGCGAGCTCCTACAATGAGCAGTTCTTC	.	few	TRBV2	TRBJ2-1
CASSRNRNYGYTF	TGTGCCAGCAGTCGGAACAGAAACTATGGCTACACCTTC	.	.	TRBV6-1	TRBJ1-2
CASSLGGVNEKLFF	TGTGCCAGCAGCTTAGGTGGAGTCAATGAAAAACTGTTTTTT	.	.	TRBV7-9	TRBJ1-4
CATSSSGAMYEPQHF	TGTGCCACCAGCTCCTCAGGGGCGATGTATGAGCCCCAGCATTTT	.	once	TRBV15	TRBJ1-5
CASSYSRQGNYGYTF	TGTGCCAGCAGTTACTCGAGGCAGGGAAACTATGGCTACACCTTC	.	.	TRBV6-5	TRBJ1-2
CSSSFQGYEQYF	TGTTCCAGCAGTTTTCAGGGCTACGAGCAGTACTTC	.	.	TRBV7-9	TRBJ2-7
CASSVGGLGTDTQYF	TGTGCCAGCAGCGTAGGGGGACTGGGGACAGATACGCAGTATTTT	.	.	TRBV9	TRBJ2-3
CASSLGQGSYGYTF	TGTGCCAGCAGCTTGGGGCAGGGGAGCTATGGCTACACCTTC	.	.	TRBV5-6	TRBJ1-2
CASSKRGGASEQYF	TGTGCCAGCAGCAAGAGGGGGGGGGCAAGCGAGCAGTACTTC	.	once	TRBV11-2	TRBJ2-7
CASSLAGGGRQETQYF	TGTGCCAGCAGCTTAGCCGGCGGGGGGCGCCAAGAGACCCAGTACTTC	TRBD2	.	TRBV7-9	TRBJ2-5
CASRQTGGGTDTQYF	TGTGCCAGCAGACAAACGGGGGGCGGGACAGATACGCAGTATTTT	.	.	TRBV6-5	TRBJ2-3
CASRSLSDTGELFF	TGTGCCAGCAGAAGCCTATCTGACACCGGGGAGCTGTTTTTT	.	once	TRBV11-2	TRBJ2-2
CASSSRGYNEQFF	TGTGCCAGCTCAAGTAGGGGCTACAATGAGCAGTTCTTC	.	few	TRBV27	TRBJ2-1
CASSLGTGPYEQYF	TGTGCCAGCAGCTTAGGGACAGGACCCTACGAGCAGTACTTC	TRBD1	.	TRBV7-8	TRBJ2-7
CASQGVGQPQHF	TGTGCCTCCCAGGGGGTCGGGCAGCCCCAGCATTTT	TRBD1	few	TRBV27	TRBJ1-5
CASSPWGGEVDTQYF	TGTGCCAGCAGCCCGTGGGGCGGGGAAGTAGATACGCAGTATTTT	.	.	TRBV5-4	TRBJ2-3
CASSVRTGDTEAFF	TGTGCCAGCAGCGTTAGGACAGGGGACACTGAAGCTTTCTTT	TRBD1	.	TRBV9	TRBJ1-1
CASSHLAEDFIYGYTF	TGTGCCAGCAGCCATCTAGCGGAGGACTTCATCTATGGCTACACCTTC	.	.	TRBV14	TRBJ1-2
CASSEEGGLTEAFF	TGCGCCAGCAGCGAGGAGGGGGGGCTCACTGAAGCTTTCTTT	.	.	TRBV5-1	TRBJ1-1
CASRLGRGSYEQYF	TGCGCCAGCAGGTTGGGGAGGGGTTCCTACGAGCAGTACTTC	TRBD2	.	TRBV5-1	TRBJ2-7
CASSDRESNQPQHF	TGTGCCAGCAGTGACCGGGAGAGCAATCAGCCCCAGCATTTT	.	.	TRBV2	TRBJ1-5
CASSLLPEYEQYF	TGTGCCAGCAGCTTATTGCCAGAATACGAGCAGTACTTC	.	.	TRBV11-3	TRBJ2-7
CASSLGLSLTGELFF	TGTGCCAGCAGCCTGGGACTGTCGTTGACCGGGGAGCTGTTTTTT	.	.	TRBV14	TRBJ2-2
CAIGTSGEKRDTQYF	TGTGCCATCGGGACTAGCGGGGAGAAGAGGGATACGCAGTATTTT	TRBD2	.	TRBV10-3	TRBJ2-3
CASSLRGGYNEQFF	TGTGCCAGCAGCTTAAGGGGGGGCTACAATGAGCAGTTCTTC	.	.	TRBV7-2	TRBJ2-1
CASSLGETSTDTQYF	TGTGCCAGCAGTTTAGGCGAGACTAGCACAGATACGCAGTATTTT	.	.	TRBV27	TRBJ2-3
CASSPNSNYEQYF	TGTGCCAGCTCACCAAATTCCAACTACGAGCAGTACTTC	.	.	TRBV18	TRBJ2-7
CASSLILRGGTYNEQFF	TGCGCCAGCAGCTTGATACTTCGGGGGGGTACCTACAATGAGCAGTTCTTC	TRBD2	.	TRBV5-1	TRBJ2-1
CASSLIGDAYGYTF	TGTGCCAGCAGTCTAATTGGAGACGCTTATGGCTACACCTTC	.	once	TRBV6-5	TRBJ1-2
CASSTKSRQRGSYEQYF	TGTGCCAGTAGTACAAAGTCCCGCCAGCGGGGATCCTACGAGCAGTACTTC	TRBD2	.	TRBV19	TRBJ2-7